A single sample is the source of the 17 T cell receptor beta chains below, sequenced in a study of shared clonotypes between healthy human individuals. Only in-frame clones appear in the TCRdb table, and some are missing; sequencing was by immunoSEQ multiplex PCR. This table has approximately 460,000 clones, around 77% appearing once. The sample consisted of PBMCs. Receptor source: a woman aged 40-49 years in good health. Some clones in this sample may be carry-over from other donors' samples.

This clone was observed a few times. V gene TRBV28 combines with J gene TRBJ1-5, with 8 bases aligning to TRBD1. This CDR3 has 15 amino acids. J gave up 7 bases and V 4 bases, and 9 bases lay outside the gene matches. The germline CDR1 and CDR2 sequences are MDHEN and SYDVKM. The DNA of the CDR3 is TGTGCCAGCAGTTCCCGGACAGGGCGGTACCAGCCCCAGCATTTT. It specifies CASSSRTGRYQPQHF.

With regard to this clone: Only one base separates this from a far larger clonotype, so it likely reflects a read error. This sequence joins TRBV7-9 and TRBJ2-7, with 11 nucleotides matching TRBD2. The CDR3 has 14 amino acids. Germline CDR1 and CDR2: SEHNR and FQNEAQ (reference sequence). The V segment lost 5 bases and the J segment 3 bases; nucleotides outside the gene matches: 3. CDR3 sequence reads: CASSPGTSGYEQYF. The DNA for the CDR3 is TGTGCCAGCAGCCCCGGGACTAGCGGCTACGAGCAGTACTTC.

This clone was seen more than once but under ten times. CDR3 nucleotide sequence: TGTGCCAGCAGCTGGTTGGGGACAGGGATGGGGAGCACTGAAGCTTTCTTT. Protein sequence: CASSWLGTGMGSTEAFF. The chain couples TRBV5-5 to TRBJ1-1; 9 bases map to TRBD1. CDR1 SGHKS and CDR2 YYEKEE come from the germline V gene (reference sequence). Trimming took 3 bases from V and 4 from J; bases not matched to a gene: 13. This CDR3 is 17 amino acids long.

The V call is TRBV5-1, the J call TRBJ2-2, with a tentative D call TRBD1 (6 bases). Per the germline V gene, CDR1 is SGHRS and CDR2 is YFSETQ. The CDR3 extends over 14 amino acids. With 0 bases removed from V and 7 bases from J, the gap between germline ends came to 10 bases. The CDR3 DNA is TGCGCCAGCAGCTTGGCACAGGGAATCGGGGAGCTGTTTTTT. Translation gives CASSLAQGIGELFF.

This rearrangement joins TRBV28 to TRBJ2-3, with D tentatively TRBD1 (6 bases). V dropped 2 bases and J dropped 13 bases, with 40 bases sitting between them. Germline V lookup: CDR1 MDHEN, CDR2 SYDVKM. The CDR3 is 21 amino acids. CDR3 in amino acids: CASSLVGGPPSGYSQGEHKYF. In nucleotides, the CDR3 is TGTGCCAGCAGTTTAGTCGGCGGACCACCTTCCGGATACTCACAGGGCGAGCATAAGTATTTT.

The chain is built from TRBV7-9 and TRBJ2-2, with 9 bases fitting TRBD2. Germline V gene sequence: CDR1 SEHNR, CDR2 FQNEAQ (reference sequence). The CDR3 consists of 15 residues. The V segment lost 4 bases and the J segment 6 bases; nucleotides outside the gene matches: 6. The DNA of the CDR3 is TGTGCCAGCAGCTCGGGACTAGCAATCCCCGGGGAGCTGTTTTTT. Its translation is CASSSGLAIPGELFF.

Concerning this clone itself: This is likely an artifact of a read error, given a far larger clone one base away. The gene calls are TRBV11-1 and TRBJ1-1; a weak D match, TRBD1 (5 bases). This CDR3 has 16 residues. V was pared by 5 bases and J by 11 bases, with 27 bases between. Germline-derived CDR1 and CDR2 are SGHAT and FQDESV (reference sequence). The CDR3 DNA follows: TGTGCCAGCAGCCTACTCGGACGGGGGAGCGACCTGAATGCTTTCTTT. Protein sequence: CASSLLGRGSDLNAFF.

This clone turned up a few times. This likely came from a read error, as a far larger clone is one base away. Other DNA sequences of this sample code for an identical CDR3. V is TRBV2 and J is TRBJ1-1; 9 bases are shared with TRBD1. Germline V gene lookup returns CDR1 SNHLY and CDR2 FYNNEI. The CDR3 sequence is 13 residues long. The CDR3 reads CASRADRGSEAFF. CDR3 in DNA: TGCGCCAGCAGGGCGGACAGGGGCTCTGAAGCTTTCTTT.

In the case of this clone: A far larger clone differs by one base, so this is likely a read error. The CDR3 spells CASSAQMNTEAFF. CDR3 DNA sequence: TGTGCCAGCAGCGCACAGATGAACACTGAAGCTTTCTTT. The V and J genes are TRBV4-2 and TRBJ1-1; unclear D gene. V dropped 5 bases and J dropped 0 bases, with 7 bases sitting between them. There are 13 residues in the CDR3. Looked up from germline, CDR1 is LGHNA and CDR2 is YNFKEQ.

The V call is TRBV7-9, the J call TRBJ1-2; possible D gene TRBD1, 6 bases. The CDR3 is 16 amino acids. The germline V and J ends were trimmed by 0 bases and 8 bases, with 19 bases remaining between them. CDR1 and CDR2 from the germline V gene are SEHNR and FQNEAQ (reference sequence). CDR3 in amino acids: CASSLAGAGTMDGYTF. CDR3 nucleotides: TGTGCCAGCAGCTTAGCGGGGGCCGGGACGATGGACGGCTACACCTTC. Complete variable domain (other parts from reference TRBV7-9 and TRBJ1-2): DTGVSQNPRHKITKRGQNVTFRCDPISEHNRLYWYRQTLGQGPEFLTYFQNEAQLEKSRLLSDRFSAERPKGSFSTLEIQRTEQGDSAMYLCASSLAGAGTMDGYTFGSGTRLTVV.

This clone was recorded many times. The same CDR3 is also encoded by other DNA sequences in this sample. V is TRBV11-1 and J is TRBJ2-7, with 7 bases that match TRBD1. The CDR3 loop spans 14 amino acids. V shed 5 bases, J shed 1 base, and the junction held 5 bases outside the gene matches. Germline V gives CDR1 SGHAT, CDR2 FQDESV (reference sequence). The CDR3: CASSRGQESYEQYF. For the CDR3, the DNA is TGTGCCAGCAGCCGCGGACAGGAGTCCTACGAGCAGTACTTC.

The chain is built from TRBV29-1 and TRBJ2-2, with TRBD2 as a possible D gene (7 bases). Germline loops: CDR1 SQVTM, CDR2 ANQGSEA. The CDR3 length is 16 residues. V lost 4 bases to trimming and J lost 7 bases, with 22 bases between them. The CDR3 DNA sequence: TGCAGCGTTGCGGCGGGGGCGACGGGGGAGAACGGGGAGCTGTTTTTT. Protein: CSVAAGATGENGELFF.

The chain recombines TRBV5-1 with TRBJ2-3, with 7 nucleotides matching TRBD2. Germline V gene lookup returns CDR1 SGHRS and CDR2 YFSETQ. Trimming removed 6 bases from V and 6 bases from J; junction bases left unmatched: 7. The CDR3 contains 13 residues. CDR3 residues: CASKEGGVDTQYF. As DNA, the CDR3 is TGCGCCAGCAAGGAGGGAGGGGTGGATACGCAGTATTTT.

This rearrangement joins TRBV7-9 to TRBJ2-6, with D perhaps TRBD1 (6 bases). The V gene's germline CDR1 is SEHNR and CDR2 FQNEAQ (reference sequence). Trimming stripped 6 bases from V and 4 bases from J, with 16 bases between. The CDR3 covers 16 residues. CDR3 sequence reads: CASRVGQPGGANVLTF. As DNA, the CDR3 is TGTGCCAGCAGAGTCGGACAGCCCGGCGGGGCCAACGTCCTGACTTTC.

This chain joins TRBV4-2 and TRBJ2-7, with D unclear. This CDR3 spans 13 amino acids. The V gene lost 0 bases and the J gene lost 3 bases, with 6 bases spanning the gap. In germline, CDR1 is LGHNA, CDR2 YNFKEQ. DNA of the CDR3: TGTGCCAGCAGCCAAGATCGGGTCTACGAGCAGTACTTC. It codes for CASSQDRVYEQYF.

In regard to this clone: This likely reflects a read error, since a far larger clone is one base away. This chain joins TRBV7-9 and TRBJ1-2; the D is unclear. Germline CDR1 reads SEHNR; CDR2 reads FQNEAQ (reference sequence). There are 12 residues in the CDR3. The CDR3 region is CASSSAYYDYTF. The CDR3 DNA sequence: TGTGCCAGCAGCTCAGCGTATTATGACTACACCTTC.

The rearrangement joins TRBV4-2 to TRBJ2-1, with 16 bases matching TRBD2. Per the germline V gene, CDR1 is LGHNA and CDR2 is YNFKEQ. This CDR3 has 17 amino acids. With V trimmed by 1 base and J by 4 bases, 1 base remained unmatched. CDR3 coding DNA: TGTGCCAGCAGCCAAGGGGGACTAGCGGGAGGGTACAATGAGCAGTTCTTC. Encoded protein: CASSQGGLAGGYNEQFF.